This T cell receptor (beta chain) was profiled in a study of cytomegalovirus exposure and HLA in healthy donors. Study overall: A later analysis reported the same platform for the roughly 120 validation repertoires and the approximately 720 first-cohort repertoires.

Study-level findings and limits: The study designated 150 or so TCR beta chains cytomegalovirus-associated.

The CDR3 contains 12 residues. With 1 base removed from V and 8 bases from J, the gap between germline ends came to 8 bases. The germline CDR1 and CDR2 sequences are SGHVS and FNYEAQ. The method was immunoSEQ multiplex PCR; TCRdb's version includes in-frame clones alone and lacks a portion of them. The sample holds a few hundred thousand clones, over 80% seen once. In regard to this clone: Its specificity is not known.

Sequenced material: PBMCs. The rearrangement uses TRBV7-6 and TRBJ1-2; D unclear. The receptor was isolated from a woman aged 25 to 39 in good health and CMV-seropositive. Written as DNA, the CDR3 is TGTGCCAGCAGCTTAGGGTTAGAAGGCTACACCTTC. As protein: CASSLGLEGYTF. Drawing the rest from reference TRBV7-6 and TRBJ1-2, the complete variable domain is GAGVSQSPRYKVTKRGQDVALRCDPISGHVSLYWYRQALGQGPEFLTYFNYEAQQDKSGLPNDRFSAERPEGSISTLTIQRTEQRDSAMYRCASSLGLEGYTFGSGTRLTVV.